The 29 T cell receptor beta chains below come from one sample, sequenced in a study of CD8 T cells in ankylosing spondylitis. A single record per CDR3 protein comes from TCRdb applying MiXCR to the 5' RACE reads. The sample records 150,000 to 200,000 distinct CDR3 sequences, around 16% being singletons. The material sequenced was blood, either unsorted or a sorted T cell fraction (not recorded which). Every receptor here comes from a male donor with ankylosing spondylitis or in good health (not recorded which).

The J gene is TRBJ1-1, the V gene TRBV5-1, with TRBD1 identical over 7 bases. V lost 5 bases and J lost 5; bases outside the gene matches: 9. The CDR3 covers 14 residues. In germline, CDR1 is SGHRS, CDR2 YFSETQ. CDR3: CASRVDRVETEAFF. DNA of the CDR3: TGCGCCAGCAGAGTTGACAGGGTGGAAACTGAAGCTTTCTTT.

V usage is TRBV3-1 and J usage is TRBJ2-7, with TRBD1 identical over 8 bases. J lost 3 bases, V lost 6 bases, and 4 bases had no gene match. CDR1 is LGHDT, CDR2 YNNKEL, per germline (reference sequence). The CDR3 length is 13 residues. CDR3: CASRGQANYEQYF. CDR3 bases: TGTGCCAGCAGGGGACAGGCCAACTACGAGCAGTACTTC.

This clonotype was seen more than once but under ten times. The rearrangement links TRBV20-1 to TRBJ2-6; D remains ambiguous. This CDR3 is built from 17 residues. Germline loops: CDR1 DFQATT, CDR2 SNEGSKA (reference sequence). Trimming took off 0 bases at V and 1 base at J, with 13 bases between the two ends. The CDR3 coding sequence is TGCAGTGCTAGAGATACTGTTCGGGCTTCTGGGGCCAACGTCCTGACTTTC. This encodes CSARDTVRASGANVLTF.

This clonotype has ten or more counts. V and J are TRBV29-1 and TRBJ2-5; the match to TRBD2 covers 12 bases. In germline, CDR1 is SQVTM, CDR2 ANQGSEA. V gave up 7 bases and J gave up 5 bases; unmatched junction bases: 11. This CDR3 is 15 amino acids long. The CDR3 DNA reads TGCAGCGGGGATGGACTAGCGGGAATGGGGGAGACCCAGTACTTC. Translation: CSGDGLAGMGETQYF.

The chain uses TRBV12-3 or TRBV12-4 and TRBJ2-2; TRBD1 matches 7 bases. The CDR3 is 18 amino acids. CDR3 DNA sequence: TGTACCTGCAGTTCCTCTTGGGGAGCAGGGGGAAACACCGGGGAGCTGTTTTTT. The encoded protein is CTCSSSWGAGGNTGELFF.

This rearrangement joins TRBV9 to TRBJ2-2; D unresolved. Germline V lookup: CDR1 SGDLS, CDR2 YYNGEE. The CDR3 loop spans 13 amino acids. Trimming pared 3 bases from V and 6 bases from J, leaving 9 bases between. CDR3 in amino acids: CASSDLSPGELFF. The CDR3, as DNA: TGTGCCAGCAGCGATCTGTCTCCCGGGGAGCTGTTTTTT. Full variable domain (outside the CDR3, taken from reference TRBV9 and TRBJ2-2): DSGVTQTPKHLITATGQRVTLRCSPRSGDLSVYWYQQSLDQGLQFLIQYYNGEERAKGNILERFSAQQFPDLHSELNLSSLELGDSALYFCASSDLSPGELFFGEGSRLTVL.

This clonotype was seen a few times. The V gene is TRBV20-1, the J gene TRBJ2-6; D call uncertain. This CDR3 is built from 15 residues. Trimming left V 0 bases short and J 0 bases short, with 6 bases between. The germline V gene encodes CDR1 DFQATT and CDR2 SNEGSKA (reference sequence). CDR3 sequence (DNA): TGCAGTGCTAGAGATCCTCGCTCTGGGGCCAACGTCCTGACTTTC. Residues: CSARDPRSGANVLTF.

This clonotype was detected many times. The chain employs TRBV2 and TRBJ1-2; D is possibly TRBD1 (6 bases). Trimming removed 3 bases from V and 8 bases from J, with 10 bases in between. The germline CDR1 and CDR2 sequences are SNHLY and FYNNEI. The CDR3 runs to 12 residues. The CDR3 spells CASSEGASGYTF. DNA for the CDR3: TGTGCCAGCAGTGAGGGGGCGTCGGGCTACACCTTC.

The rearrangement joins TRBV14 to TRBJ2-2; possible D gene TRBD1, 6 bases. This CDR3 contains 15 residues. Trimming cost V 6 bases and J 4 bases, with 15 bases left between them. Germline assignment: CDR1 SGHDN and CDR2 FVKESK. CDR3 region: CASSGAGAPTGELFF. The CDR3 nucleotides read TGTGCCAGCAGTGGGGCAGGGGCGCCCACCGGGGAGCTGTTTTTT.

This clonotype was detected many times. V usage is TRBV20-1 and J usage is TRBJ2-1, with 8 bases identical to TRBD1. The CDR3 totals 13 residues. Germline assignment: CDR1 DFQATT and CDR2 SNEGSKA (reference sequence). The V segment lost 5 bases and the J segment 3 bases; nucleotides outside the gene matches: 3. DNA for the CDR3: TGCAGTGCTTTCGACAGGGGCTACAATGAGCAGTTCTTC. It specifies CSAFDRGYNEQFF.

This clonotype was seen many times. The chain combines TRBV5-1 with TRBJ2-7, with a weak D call TRBD2 (6 bases). Trimming took 0 bases from V and 5 from J, leaving 12 bases between them. Germline V gene data show CDR1 as SGHRS and CDR2 as YFSETQ. CDR3 length: 14 amino acids. CDR3 sequence (DNA): TGCGCCAGCAGCTTGGGACTAGTACTTCACGAGCAGTACTTC. Its translation: CASSLGLVLHEQYF.

Only a few counts were recorded for this clonotype. The chain uses TRBV18 and TRBJ2-1; D is unresolved. V lost 3 bases to trimming and J lost 7 bases, with 13 bases between them. The CDR3 loop spans 14 amino acids. Germline CDR1 and CDR2: KGHSH and LQKENI. The CDR3 region is CASSPELMENEQFF. CDR3 DNA: TGTGCCAGCTCACCGGAATTAATGGAGAATGAGCAGTTCTTC.

The chain combines TRBV2 with TRBJ1-1, with TRBD1 matching over 7 bases. The CDR3 sequence is 13 residues long. Germline assignment: CDR1 SNHLY and CDR2 FYNNEI. The V gene end was trimmed by 7 bases and the J gene end by 5 bases; junction bases not matched to a gene: 7. DNA for the CDR3: TGTGCCAGCACGATTGGCAGGGGGACTGAAGCTTTCTTT. It encodes CASTIGRGTEAFF. Based on the CDR3 plus reference TRBV2 and TRBJ1-1, the full variable domain is EPEVTQTPSHQVTQMGQEVILRCVPISNHLYFYWYRQILGQKVEFLVSFYNNEISEKSEIFDDQFSVERPDGSNFTLKIRSTKLEDSAMYFCASTIGRGTEAFFGQGTRLTVV.

This clonotype was seen a handful of times. The genes are TRBV6-1 and TRBJ1-6; 7 bases map to TRBD1. V gave up 6 bases and J gave up 7 bases; unmatched junction bases: 9. This CDR3 is built from 15 residues. The germline gives CDR1 MNHNS, CDR2 SASEGT. The CDR3 here is CASSNFRGENSPLHF. The CDR3 DNA reads as TGTGCCAGCAGCAATTTCAGGGGGGAGAATTCACCCCTCCACTTT.

V and J are TRBV5-1 and TRBJ2-1; 7 positions agree with TRBD2. Germline CDR1 and CDR2: SGHRS and YFSETQ. With 3 bases clipped from V and 2 bases from J, the junction kept 2 bases outside the gene matches. The CDR3 covers 14 residues. The CDR3 sequence: CASSSTSAYNEQFF. The CDR3 coding sequence is TGCGCCAGCAGCTCCACTAGCGCCTACAATGAGCAGTTCTTC. Using reference TRBV5-1 and TRBJ2-1 for the parts outside the CDR3, the full variable domain is KAGVTQTPRYLIKTRGQQVTLSCSPISGHRSVSWYQQTPGQGLQFLFEYFSETQRNKGNFPGRFSGRQFSNSRSEMNVSTLELGDSALYLCASSSTSAYNEQFFGPGTRLTVL.

This clonotype was counted only a few times. The V and J genes are TRBV12-3 or TRBV12-4 and TRBJ2-1; weak D call: TRBD2 (7 bases). Trimming removed 5 bases from V and 9 bases from J, with 14 bases in between. The CDR3 covers 13 residues. The CDR3 spells CASSPGEGGEQFF. CDR3 nucleotide sequence: TGTGCCAGCAGTCCGGGGGAGGGGGGTGAGCAGTTCTTC.

In its sample, this clonotype was seen many times. The rearrangement links TRBV29-1 to TRBJ2-5, with D possibly being TRBD1 (6 bases). The germline V and J ends were trimmed by 3 bases and 5 bases, with 16 bases remaining between them. Per germline, CDR1 SQVTM and CDR2 ANQGSEA. The CDR3 consists of 14 residues. CDR3 coding DNA: TGCAGCGTTGAGAGGACAGCGCCAAGGGAGACCCAGTACTTC. It codes for CSVERTAPRETQYF.

V is TRBV11-2 and J is TRBJ2-3; possibly TRBD1 or TRBD2 for D (6 bases each). V was pared by 2 bases and J by 4 bases, with 13 bases between. This CDR3 is 15 amino acids long. Germline CDR1 is SGHAT and CDR2 is FQNNGV. Here the CDR3 DNA reads TGTGCCAGCAGCTTAAATGGGGGGCCGGCAGATACGCAGTATTTT. Translated, it gives CASSLNGGPADTQYF.

V is TRBV7-9 and J is TRBJ1-4, with TRBD1 matching 7 bases. With V trimmed by 5 bases and J by 7 bases, 10 bases remained unmatched. The CDR3 sequence is 15 residues long. Germline V lookup: CDR1 SEHNR, CDR2 FQNEAQ (reference sequence). CDR3: CASSPLAGGAEKLFF. CDR3 nucleotide sequence: TGTGCCAGCAGCCCTCTGGCAGGGGGAGCTGAAAAACTGTTTTTT.

There are a few counts of this clonotype. This chain uses TRBV20-1 with TRBJ2-1; TRBD1 matches at 8 bases. The CDR3 consists of 14 residues. V trimming: 6 bases; J trimming: 4 bases; junction bases outside the gene matches: 8. Germline V gives CDR1 DFQATT, CDR2 SNEGSKA (reference sequence). CDR3 nucleotide sequence: TGCAGTGCACTTGACAGGGGTGGGTACAATGAGCAGTTCTTC. Protein: CSALDRGGYNEQFF.

This clonotype came up a few times. J is TRBJ1-5 and V is TRBV12-3 or TRBV12-4; D is perhaps TRBD1 (6 bases). Trimming removed 1 base at V and 6 bases at J, with 10 bases between. The CDR3 runs 14 residues. The CDR3 spells CASSLEAGAQPQHF. CDR3 DNA: TGTGCCAGCAGTTTAGAGGCAGGGGCTCAGCCCCAGCATTTT.

The chain uses TRBV28 and TRBJ2-2, with D perhaps assigned TRBD1 or TRBD2 (5 bases each). Germline V gene lookup returns CDR1 MDHEN and CDR2 SYDVKM. CDR3 size: 15 residues. The V end was cut by 2 bases, the J end by 6 bases, with 13 bases between. This CDR3 is CASSLVAGRAGELFF. CDR3 DNA sequence: TGTGCCAGCAGTTTAGTGGCAGGGCGGGCCGGGGAGCTGTTTTTT.

The chain is built from TRBV30 and TRBJ1-1; D unresolved. Trimming took 4 bases from V and 0 from J, leaving 3 bases between them. Germline CDR1 GTSNPN, CDR2 SVGIG (reference sequence). The CDR3 sequence is 11 residues long. The CDR3 here is CAWTLNTEAFF. Here the CDR3 DNA reads TGTGCCTGGACCCTGAACACTGAAGCTTTCTTT. The full variable domain, rest sourced from reference TRBV30 and TRBJ1-1, is SQTIHQWPATLVQPVGSPLSLECTVEGTSNPNLYWYRQAAGRGLQLLFYSVGIGQISSEVPQNLSASRPQDRQFILSSKKLLLSDSGFYLCAWTLNTEAFFGQGTRLTVV.

This clonotype showed up many times. The chain uses TRBV2 and TRBJ2-2, with 14 positions matching TRBD2. Unmatched junction bases numbered 0, after V lost 6 bases and J lost 3 bases. The CDR3 runs to 15 residues. CDR1 and CDR2 from the germline V gene are SNHLY and FYNNEI. The CDR3 is CASRGLAGDTGELFF. In nucleotides, the CDR3 is TGTGCCAGCAGGGGACTAGCGGGAGACACCGGGGAGCTGTTTTTT.

V is TRBV10-2 and J is TRBJ2-2, with 8 positions matching TRBD2. J was trimmed by 10 bases and V by 3 bases; bases with no gene match: 10. The CDR3 is made up of 15 amino acids. Germline lookup yields CDR1 WSHSY and CDR2 SAAADI. CDR3 nucleotides: TGCGCCAGCAGTGAAGGGACTAGTGGGAGAGAGGAGCTGTTTTTT. Translating gives CASSEGTSGREELFF.

This clonotype was recorded a few times. Here the CDR3 DNA reads TGTGCCAGCAGTTACTCGAAAAGCTCCCTAGCGGCCTACTCCTACGAGCAGTACTTC. Translation: CASSYSKSSLAAYSYEQYF. The rearrangement uses TRBV6-6 and TRBJ2-7; 7 positions match TRBD2. CDR3 length: 19 residues. Germline CDR1 is MNHNY and CDR2 is SVGAGI (reference sequence). V shed 0 bases and J 0 bases; nucleotides not matched to a gene: 14.

The table lists this clonotype with many counts. The rearrangement links TRBV5-5 to TRBJ1-2; D ambiguous. Germline CDR1 is SGHKS and CDR2 is YYEKEE (reference sequence). The CDR3 totals 14 residues. Trimming shortened V by 0 bases and J by 4 bases, and 10 bases separated the two germline ends. This CDR3 is CASSLAVSAYGYTF. As DNA, the CDR3 is TGTGCCAGCAGCTTGGCTGTTTCAGCCTATGGCTACACCTTC.

This clonotype was counted ten times or more. The gene calls are TRBV25-1 and TRBJ2-5, with D perhaps matching TRBD2 (7 bases). V was shortened by 5 bases and J by 1 base, with 11 bases between the two germline ends. From germline, CDR1 is MGHDK and CDR2 SYGVNS. This CDR3 comprises 14 residues. CDR3 sequence reads: CASSRGGFQETQYF. DNA of the CDR3: TGTGCCAGCAGTCGCGGGGGCTTCCAAGAGACCCAGTACTTC.

This clonotype was found many times. This sequence joins TRBV20-1 and TRBJ2-3, with TRBD2 matching over 7 bases. This CDR3 has 16 amino acids. Trimming removed 5 bases from V and 2 bases from J; junction bases left unmatched: 13. Germline-derived CDR1 and CDR2 are DFQATT and SNEGSKA (reference sequence). The CDR3 sequence: CSAPAPLAENTDTQYF. The CDR3 DNA sequence: TGCAGTGCTCCCGCCCCTCTAGCGGAGAACACAGATACGCAGTATTTT.